This TCR beta chain is drawn from a study of beta chain features in type 1 diabetes. CDR3 length: 16 amino acids. Trimming took off 5 bases at V and 1 base at J, with 18 bases between the two ends. Germline loops: CDR1 SGHRS, CDR2 YFSETQ. Study-wide findings and caveats: Patients showed naive, central memory and Treg TCRB repertoires that appeared more similar than those of healthy donors.

This clone occurred a few times. Its cognate antigen is unknown. Isolated RNA was reverse transcribed in full, so expressed TCRB transcripts were sequenced. Sequencing was performed with immunoSEQ multiplex PCR; in TCRdb, only in-frame clones are kept and a portion is missing. The repertoire holds around 300,000 clones, about 7.8% seen once, with more than 0.9% in the top ten. Sorted populations were all over 95% pure. The TCR was taken from a woman aged 18-35 years in good health. The gene calls are TRBV5-1 and TRBJ1-1; possibly TRBD1 for D (6 bases). Sequenced material: central memory CD4+ T cells from blood. The CDR3 DNA reads as TGCGCCAGCAGAGGCTCTTTTGACAGGAAGAACACTGAAGCTTTCTTT. Protein sequence: CASRGSFDRKNTEAFF. Based on the CDR3 plus reference TRBV5-1 and TRBJ1-1, the full variable domain is KAGVTQTPRYLIKTRGQQVTLSCSPISGHRSVSWYQQTPGQGLQFLFEYFSETQRNKGNFPGRFSGRQFSNSRSEMNVSTLELGDSALYLCASRGSFDRKNTEAFFGQGTRLTVV.